Following are 28 T cell receptor beta chains from one sample sequenced in a study of CD8 T cells in Susac syndrome. 0.5 to 1 ug RNA was reverse transcribed with random hexamers. From the immunoSEQ multiplex PCR reads, TCRdb called clonotypes with MiXCR, one entry per CDR3 protein. The table records roughly 140,000 distinct CDR3 sequences, around 95% of them present only once. The material sequenced was CD4+ T cells from PBMCs. The receptors originated from a human donor with Susac syndrome.

This clonotype was counted a single time. The chain uses TRBV25-1 and TRBJ1-2; no reliable D call. This CDR3 contains 12 residues. Trimming pared 6 bases from V and 4 bases from J, leaving 9 bases between. In germline, CDR1 is MGHDK, CDR2 SYGVNS. The chain's CDR3 is CASSTNSYGYTF. The CDR3 DNA reads TGTGCCAGCAGCACCAACAGCTATGGCTACACCTTC.

V gene TRBV20-1 combines with J gene TRBJ1-4; D ambiguous. The CDR3 extends over 15 amino acids. Trimming removed 5 bases at V and 5 bases at J, with 18 bases between. Germline V lookup: CDR1 DFQATT, CDR2 SNEGSKA (reference sequence). In DNA, the CDR3 is TGCAGTGCTGAGCCCTACAGTGGGGTGAATGAAAAACTGTTTTTT. This translates into CSAEPYSGVNEKLFF.

V and J are TRBV29-1 and TRBJ2-3; 7 positions match TRBD1. The CDR3 has 13 residues. V shed 6 bases, J shed 3 bases, and the junction held 6 bases outside the gene matches. The V gene's germline CDR1 is SQVTM and CDR2 ANQGSEA. CDR3 sequence: CSVHRGRTDTQYF. The CDR3 DNA reads TGCAGCGTACACAGGGGAAGGACAGATACGCAGTATTTT.

The genes are TRBV29-1 and TRBJ2-5; maybe TRBD1 (5 bases). Germline V gives CDR1 SQVTM, CDR2 ANQGSEA. The CDR3 length is 10 residues. CDR3 protein: CGARIETQYF. The CDR3 DNA reads TGCGGGGCGCGCATAGAGACCCAGTACTTC.

CDR3 region: CASRPRQVLLPQDTQYF. In DNA form, the CDR3 reads TGTGCCAGCAGGCCCCGACAGGTCCTTCTCCCACAAGATACGCAGTATTTT. This chain connects TRBV2 to TRBJ2-3; possible D gene TRBD1, 6 bases. Trimming took off 6 bases at V and 5 bases at J, with 24 bases between the two ends. CDR3 length equals 17 residues. Per the germline V gene, CDR1 is SNHLY and CDR2 is FYNNEI.

The chain combines TRBV7-3 with TRBJ2-2; D is uncertain. This CDR3 contains 14 residues. The V and J ends lost 2 bases and 3 bases respectively, with 7 bases between them. Per germline, CDR1 SGHTA and CDR2 FQGTGA. CDR3 sequence reads: CASSLGGDTGELFF. The CDR3 DNA reads as TGTGCCAGCAGCTTAGGTGGGGACACCGGGGAGCTGTTTTTT. The whole variable domain, filled in from reference TRBV7-3 and TRBJ2-2, reads GAGVSQTPSNKVTEKGKYVELRCDPISGHTALYWYRQSLGQGPEFLIYFQGTGAADDSGLPNDRFFAVRPEGSVSTLKIQRTERGDSAVYLCASSLGGDTGELFFGEGSRLTVL.

The chain employs TRBV21-1 and TRBJ1-5; the tabulated D call, TRBD1, remains unverified against the DNA. TRBV21-1 is described as a pseudogene. The CDR3 totals 13 residues. The CDR3 nucleotides are TGTGCCAGGATGGGACAGGGCAGTCAGCCCCAGCATTTT. It translates to CARMGQGSQPQHF.

This rearrangement joins TRBV6-4 to TRBJ2-5; no definite D call. CDR1 MRHNA and CDR2 SNTAGT come from the germline V gene. Trimming left V 5 bases short and J 5 bases short, with 12 bases between. The CDR3 is 13 residues long. DNA of the CDR3: TGTGCCAGCAGTTCGACAATGGGGGAGACCCAGTACTTC. This gives the protein CASSSTMGETQYF.

With respect to this clonotype: At one end the junction does not follow the germline gene, possibly because of a read error. The rearrangement joins TRBV12-3 or TRBV12-4 to TRBJ1-6; D might be TRBD1 (5 bases). The CDR3 contains 14 residues. CDR3 DNA: TGTGCCAGCAGCTTAGACAGTAATAATTCACCCCTCCACTTT. This sequence encodes CASSLDSNNSPLHF.

The J gene is TRBJ2-7, the V gene TRBV10-3; D not resolved. Trimming took off 3 bases at V and 2 bases at J, with 14 bases between the two ends. The CDR3 is made up of 15 amino acids. Germline V gene lookup returns CDR1 ENHRY and CDR2 SYGVKD. The CDR3, as DNA: TGTGCCATCAGTGACGCTAGGCTGCTAACCTACGAGCAGTACTTC. This encodes CAISDARLLTYEQYF.

The table lists this clonotype with a count of one. This sequence joins TRBV5-1 and TRBJ1-2; possible D gene TRBD1, 6 bases. Per the germline V gene, CDR1 is SGHRS and CDR2 is YFSETQ. V was clipped by 6 bases and J by 7 bases, with 25 bases between them. This CDR3 comprises 16 residues. The CDR3 loop reads CASTPGGGVPTSGYTF. CDR3 sequence (DNA): TGCGCCAGCACCCCGGGGGGCGGGGTGCCGACTTCTGGCTACACCTTC.

The V and J genes are TRBV20-1 and TRBJ1-5; 11 nucleotides align to TRBD1. Germline assignment: CDR1 DFQATT and CDR2 SNEGSKA (reference sequence). The V gene end was trimmed by 6 bases and the J gene end by 11 bases; junction bases not matched to a gene: 9. The CDR3 is 13 residues long. The CDR3 reads CSAGGTGGVTQHF. The DNA of the CDR3 is TGCAGTGCCGGTGGGACAGGGGGGGTGACCCAGCATTTT.

The chain carries TRBV10-3 and TRBJ1-1; possible D gene TRBD1, 5 bases. Germline V lookup: CDR1 ENHRY, CDR2 SYGVKD. V gave up 10 bases and J gave up 1 base, with 13 bases separating them. The CDR3 is 13 amino acids. CDR3 DNA: TGTGCCACGTCCGGGACGGGGAACACTGAAGCTTTCTTT. Translated: CATSGTGNTEAFF.

CDR3 in DNA: TGTGCCACCAGTGGACCGGGCCCTAGCAATCAGCCCCAGCATTTT. Translating it yields CATSGPGPSNQPQHF. The rearrangement joins TRBV24-1 to TRBJ1-5, with D hard to call. From germline, CDR1 is KGHDR and CDR2 SFDVKD. V lost 5 bases, J lost 0 bases, and 10 bases lay in between. This CDR3 is 15 amino acids long.

This chain uses TRBV4-3 with TRBJ2-1, with D perhaps matching TRBD2 (6 bases). The CDR3 has 17 residues. Trimming shortened V by 0 bases and J by 0 bases, and 12 bases separated the two germline ends. Germline assignment: CDR1 LGHNA and CDR2 YSLEER. The CDR3 protein is CASSQDPRGSSYNEQFF. The CDR3 bases are TGCGCCAGCAGCCAAGATCCGCGGGGCAGCTCCTACAATGAGCAGTTCTTC.

The genes are TRBV2 and TRBJ2-1; possibly TRBD1 for D (6 bases). CDR1 SNHLY and CDR2 FYNNEI come from the germline V gene. The CDR3 contains 16 residues. Between the trimmed V and J ends, which lost 1 base and 9 bases, there was a span of 19 bases. The CDR3 loop is CASSEVGTQGWGEQFF. The CDR3 DNA reads TGTGCCAGCAGTGAAGTCGGGACACAGGGATGGGGTGAGCAGTTCTTC.

This chain uses TRBV20-1 with TRBJ1-5; 8 positions agree with TRBD1. This CDR3 has 16 residues. Germline-derived CDR1 and CDR2 are DFQATT and SNEGSKA (reference sequence). After removal of 1 base from V and 3 bases from J, the junction contained 8 bases not matched to a gene. CDR3 protein: CSARGVGQGSNQPQHF. CDR3 sequence (DNA): TGCAGTGCTAGAGGAGTAGGACAGGGATCCAATCAGCCCCAGCATTTT.

The rearrangement uses TRBV19 and TRBJ1-1; no firm D call. The germline gives CDR1 LNHDA, CDR2 SQIVND (reference sequence). Trimming stripped 5 bases from V and 0 bases from J, with 10 bases between. This CDR3 spans 14 amino acids. The CDR3 bases are TGTGCCAGTAGTGGCCAGCCCATGAACACTGAAGCTTTCTTT. Protein: CASSGQPMNTEAFF.

The J gene is TRBJ2-2, the V gene TRBV7-2, with a tentative D call TRBD1 (6 bases). The CDR3 is 14 residues long. The V gene's germline CDR1 is SGHTA and CDR2 FQGNSA. Here the CDR3 reads CATRRQGYTGELFF. Written as DNA, the CDR3 is TGTGCTACGAGGCGGCAGGGGTACACCGGGGAGCTGTTTTTT.

This sequence joins TRBV9 and TRBJ2-5; the match to TRBD1 covers 9 bases. Germline V gene data show CDR1 as SGDLS and CDR2 as YYNGEE. V lost 1 base to trimming and J lost 5 bases; unmatched junction nucleotides: 18. The CDR3 has 19 residues. The CDR3 DNA sequence: TGTGCCAGCAGCGTAAAGGGGCCGGGACAGGGCTTTGGTGAGGAGACCCAGTACTTC. Its protein product is CASSVKGPGQGFGEETQYF.

The V gene is TRBV4-2, the J gene TRBJ1-6; 7 nucleotides line up with TRBD1. Germline V gene data show CDR1 as LGHNA and CDR2 as YNFKEQ. This CDR3 is built from 16 residues. The trim removed 0 bases at V and 10 bases at J, leaving 9 bases unmatched. As DNA, the CDR3 is TGTGCCAGCAGCCAAGAATCCCTGACAGGGAACTCACCCCTCCACTTT. The encoded protein is CASSQESLTGNSPLHF.

The rearrangement joins TRBV18 to TRBJ1-1; a possible D gene is TRBD1 (6 bases). Germline lookup yields CDR1 KGHSH and CDR2 LQKENI. Trimming took off 3 bases at V and 2 bases at J, with 16 bases between the two ends. The CDR3 runs 16 residues. DNA for the CDR3: TGTGCCAGCTCACCTAAGCCTACAGGGTACAACACTGAAGCTTTCTTT. This gives the protein CASSPKPTGYNTEAFF.

The chain is built from TRBV2 and TRBJ2-6; 9 bases are a match to TRBD1. CDR1 and CDR2 from the germline V gene are SNHLY and FYNNEI. This CDR3 spans 17 amino acids. Trimming removed 4 bases from V and 0 bases from J; junction bases left unmatched: 4. The CDR3 reads CASSGTGAFSGANVLTF. For the CDR3, the DNA is TGTGCCAGCAGTGGGACAGGGGCCTTCTCTGGGGCCAACGTCCTGACTTTC.

The rearrangement joins TRBV9 to TRBJ2-5; 9 nucleotides agree with TRBD2. The CDR3 has 15 amino acids. V gave up 0 bases and J gave up 4 bases; unmatched junction bases: 4. The V gene's germline CDR1 is SGDLS and CDR2 YYNGEE. The DNA of the CDR3 is TGTGCCAGCAGCGTAGGGGGACTAGCAACAGAGACCCAGTACTTC. Translated, it gives CASSVGGLATETQYF.

The chain carries TRBV5-1 and TRBJ2-7, with 8 bases matching TRBD1. From germline, CDR1 is SGHRS and CDR2 YFSETQ. The CDR3 runs to 14 residues. The V gene end was trimmed by 4 bases and the J gene end by 1 base; junction bases not matched to a gene: 4. CDR3 DNA: TGCGCCAGCAGCCCCGGACAGGGATCCTACGAGCAGTACTTC. This translates into CASSPGQGSYEQYF.

V and J are TRBV25-1 and TRBJ1-4; 7 bases map to TRBD1. The CDR3 loop spans 15 amino acids. From germline, CDR1 is MGHDK and CDR2 SYGVNS. V dropped 5 bases and J dropped 8; count of bases not matched to a gene: 11. Here the CDR3 reads CASSSGGAAGEKLFF. The CDR3 DNA is TGTGCCAGCAGTTCAGGGGGGGCCGCGGGGGAAAAACTGTTTTTT. The full variable domain, completed using reference TRBV25-1 and TRBJ1-4, is EADIYQTPRYLVIGTGKKITLECSQTMGHDKMYWYQQDPGMELHLIHYSYGVNSTEKGDLSSESTVSRIRTEHFPLTLESARPSHTSQYLCASSSGGAAGEKLFFGSGTQLSVL.

The V and J genes are TRBV3-1 and TRBJ2-3; D might be TRBD2 (6 bases). The CDR3 consists of 12 residues. V lost 6 bases and J 11 bases, leaving 15 bases between the germline ends. The germline CDR1 and CDR2 sequences are LGHDT and YNNKEL (reference sequence). The CDR3 reads CASSGGSGGQYF. The CDR3 region has the DNA TGTGCCAGCAGTGGGGGTAGCGGAGGGCAGTATTTT.

This chain links TRBV29-1 with TRBJ2-5; D unresolved. Germline CDR1 and CDR2: SQVTM and ANQGSEA. The CDR3 totals 14 residues. Between the trimmed V and J ends, which lost 2 bases and 1 base, there was a span of 11 bases. DNA for the CDR3: TGCAGCGTTGAAATCAGAGGTCCCCAAGAGACCCAGTACTTC. Amino acid sequence: CSVEIRGPQETQYF.